The T cell receptor (beta chain) described here comes from a study of T cell repertoires in cytomegalovirus infection. Background on the study: Peptides in the study included HLA-C-restricted and HLA-B-restricted CMV epitopes. Both CMV infection and a matching HLA type were indicated by public TCR beta signatures.

Points from the study as a whole: Adding up the frequency of public TCR beta families identified people who carried CMV plus the relevant HLA. What dominated the ex vivo response were HLA-C-restricted CMV-specific TCR beta clonotypes.

TCRdb used MiXCR to reprocess the reads, holding one entry per CDR3 protein. The sample consists of about 470,000 distinct CDR3 sequences, roughly 46% of them appearing once. Comments on this clonotype: Its antigen is still unknown.

Germline V gene lookup returns CDR1 SNHLY and CDR2 FYNNEI. The V and J ends lost 5 bases and 3 bases respectively, with 10 bases between them. This CDR3 has 14 residues. The chain has TRBV2 and TRBJ2-2; tentatively, D is TRBD1 (6 bases). This receptor was identified in a human donor in good health (CMV status not recorded). Some clones in this sample may be carry-over from other donors' samples. Source: cultured PBMCs, taken from culture after CMV antigen stimulation. CDR3 region: CASSTRTDTGELFF. CDR3 in DNA: TGTGCCAGCAGTACCCGGACAGACACCGGGGAGCTGTTTTTT.